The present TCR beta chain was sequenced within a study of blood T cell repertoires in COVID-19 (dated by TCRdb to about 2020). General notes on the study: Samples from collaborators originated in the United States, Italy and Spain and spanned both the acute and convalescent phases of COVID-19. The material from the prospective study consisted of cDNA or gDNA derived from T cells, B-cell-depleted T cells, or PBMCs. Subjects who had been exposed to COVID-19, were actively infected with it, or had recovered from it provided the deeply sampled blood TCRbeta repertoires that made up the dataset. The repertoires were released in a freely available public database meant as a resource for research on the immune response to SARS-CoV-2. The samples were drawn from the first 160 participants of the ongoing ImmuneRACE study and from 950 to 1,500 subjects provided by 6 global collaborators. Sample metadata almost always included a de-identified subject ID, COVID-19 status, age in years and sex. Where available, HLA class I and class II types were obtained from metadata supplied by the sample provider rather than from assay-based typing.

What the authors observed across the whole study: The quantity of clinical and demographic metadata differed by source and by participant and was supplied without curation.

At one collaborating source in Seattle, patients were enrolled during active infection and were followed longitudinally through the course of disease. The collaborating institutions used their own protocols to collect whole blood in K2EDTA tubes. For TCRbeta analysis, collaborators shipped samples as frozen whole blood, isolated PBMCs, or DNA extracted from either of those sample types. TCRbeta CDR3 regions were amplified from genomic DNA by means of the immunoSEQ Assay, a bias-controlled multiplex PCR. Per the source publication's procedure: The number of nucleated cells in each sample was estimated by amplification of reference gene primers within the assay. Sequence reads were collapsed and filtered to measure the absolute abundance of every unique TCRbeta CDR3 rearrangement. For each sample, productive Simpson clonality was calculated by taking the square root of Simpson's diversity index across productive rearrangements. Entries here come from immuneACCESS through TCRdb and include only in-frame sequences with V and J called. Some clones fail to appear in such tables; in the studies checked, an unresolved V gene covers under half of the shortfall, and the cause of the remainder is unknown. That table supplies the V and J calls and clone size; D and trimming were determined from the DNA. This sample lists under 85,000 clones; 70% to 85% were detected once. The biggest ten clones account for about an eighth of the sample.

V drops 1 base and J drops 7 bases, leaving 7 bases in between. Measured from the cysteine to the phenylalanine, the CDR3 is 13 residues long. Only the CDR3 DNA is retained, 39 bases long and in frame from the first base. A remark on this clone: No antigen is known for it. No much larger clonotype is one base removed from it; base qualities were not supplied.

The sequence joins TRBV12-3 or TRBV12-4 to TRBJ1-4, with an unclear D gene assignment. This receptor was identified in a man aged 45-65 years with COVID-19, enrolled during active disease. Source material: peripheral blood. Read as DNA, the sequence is TGTGCCAGCAGTTTAGAAGGGAGTGAAAAACTGTTTTTT. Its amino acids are CASSLEGSEKLFF.